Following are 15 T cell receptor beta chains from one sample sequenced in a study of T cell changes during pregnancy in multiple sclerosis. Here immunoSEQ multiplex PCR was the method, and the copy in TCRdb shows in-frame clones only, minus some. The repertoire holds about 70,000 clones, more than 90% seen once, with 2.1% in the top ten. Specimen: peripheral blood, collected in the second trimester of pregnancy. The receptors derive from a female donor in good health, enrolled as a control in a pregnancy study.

Here the CDR3 reads CASSFLLLANADTQYF. The DNA for the CDR3 is TGCGCCAGCAGCTTCCTCCTGCTAGCGAACGCAGATACGCAGTATTTT. The V call is TRBV5-1, the J call TRBJ2-3, with D possibly being TRBD2 (6 bases). V was shortened by 2 bases and J by 4 bases, with 17 bases between the two germline ends. Germline lookup yields CDR1 SGHRS and CDR2 YFSETQ. The CDR3 covers 16 residues.

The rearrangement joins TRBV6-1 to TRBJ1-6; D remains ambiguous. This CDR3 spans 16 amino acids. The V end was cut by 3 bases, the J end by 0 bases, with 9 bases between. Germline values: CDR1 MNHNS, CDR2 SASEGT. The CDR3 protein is CASSDFYSSYNSPLHF. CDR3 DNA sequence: TGTGCCAGCAGTGATTTTTATAGCTCCTATAATTCACCCCTCCACTTT.

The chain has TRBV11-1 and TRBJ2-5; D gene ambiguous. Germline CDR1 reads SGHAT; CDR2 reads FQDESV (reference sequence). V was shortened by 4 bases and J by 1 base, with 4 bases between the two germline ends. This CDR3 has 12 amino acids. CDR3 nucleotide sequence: TGTGCCAGCAGCTCCGTCCAAGAGACCCAGTACTTC. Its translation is CASSSVQETQYF.

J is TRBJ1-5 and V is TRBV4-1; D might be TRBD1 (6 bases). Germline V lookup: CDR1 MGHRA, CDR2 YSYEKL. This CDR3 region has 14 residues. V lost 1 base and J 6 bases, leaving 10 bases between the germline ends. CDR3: CASSQVQGAQPQHF. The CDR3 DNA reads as TGCGCCAGCAGCCAAGTACAGGGCGCTCAGCCCCAGCATTTT.

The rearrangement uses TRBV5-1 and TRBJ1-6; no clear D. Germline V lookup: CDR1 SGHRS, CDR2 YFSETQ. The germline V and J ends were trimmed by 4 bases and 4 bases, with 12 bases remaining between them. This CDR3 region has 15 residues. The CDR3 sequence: CASSNIPGYNSPLHF. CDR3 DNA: TGCGCCAGCAGCAATATACCGGGGTATAATTCACCCCTCCACTTT.

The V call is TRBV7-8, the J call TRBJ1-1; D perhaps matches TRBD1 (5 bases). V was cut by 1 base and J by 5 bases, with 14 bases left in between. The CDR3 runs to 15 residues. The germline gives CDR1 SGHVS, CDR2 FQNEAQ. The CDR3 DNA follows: TGTGCCAGCAGCTTAGGGGCAGGGCTGAGGACTGAAGCTTTCTTT. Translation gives CASSLGAGLRTEAFF. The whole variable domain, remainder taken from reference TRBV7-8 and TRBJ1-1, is GAGVSQSPRYKVAKRGQDVALRCDPISGHVSLFWYQQALGQGPEFLTYFQNEAQLDKSGLPSDRFFAERPEGSVSTLKIQRTQQEDSAVYLCASSLGAGLRTEAFFGQGTRLTVV.

CDR3 region: CASSPLAGSYNEQFF. For the CDR3, the DNA is TGTGCCAGCTCCCCGCTAGCGGGTTCCTACAATGAGCAGTTCTTC. V usage is TRBV18 and J usage is TRBJ2-1; 8 nucleotides align to TRBD2. The length of the CDR3 is 15 residues. V shed 6 bases, J shed 1 base, and the junction held 5 bases outside the gene matches. Germline loops: CDR1 KGHSH, CDR2 LQKENI.

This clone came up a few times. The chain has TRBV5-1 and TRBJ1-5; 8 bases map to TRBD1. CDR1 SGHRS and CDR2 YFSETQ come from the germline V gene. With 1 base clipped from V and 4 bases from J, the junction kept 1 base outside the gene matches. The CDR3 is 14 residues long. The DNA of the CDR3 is TGCGCCAGCAGCTTGACAGGGGGGAATCAGCCCCAGCATTTT. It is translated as CASSLTGGNQPQHF.

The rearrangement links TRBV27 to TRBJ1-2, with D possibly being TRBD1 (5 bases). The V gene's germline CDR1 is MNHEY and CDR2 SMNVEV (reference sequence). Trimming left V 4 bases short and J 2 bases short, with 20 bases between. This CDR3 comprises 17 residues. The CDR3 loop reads CASSWGGSRGENYGYTF. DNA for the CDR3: TGTGCCAGCAGTTGGGGGGGAAGTCGGGGAGAGAACTATGGCTACACCTTC.

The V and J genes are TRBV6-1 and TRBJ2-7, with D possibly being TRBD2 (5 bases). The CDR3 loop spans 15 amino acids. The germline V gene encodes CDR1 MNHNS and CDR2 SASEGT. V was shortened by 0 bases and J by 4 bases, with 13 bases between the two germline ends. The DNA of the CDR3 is TGTGCCAGCAGTGAAGCGGGAGACCCGCGGTACGAGCAGTACTTC. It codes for CASSEAGDPRYEQYF.

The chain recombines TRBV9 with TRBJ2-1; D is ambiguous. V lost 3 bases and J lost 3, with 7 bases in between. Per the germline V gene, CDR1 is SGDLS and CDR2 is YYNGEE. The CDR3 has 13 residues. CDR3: CASSEAGYNEQFF. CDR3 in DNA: TGTGCCAGCAGCGAGGCAGGCTACAATGAGCAGTTCTTC.

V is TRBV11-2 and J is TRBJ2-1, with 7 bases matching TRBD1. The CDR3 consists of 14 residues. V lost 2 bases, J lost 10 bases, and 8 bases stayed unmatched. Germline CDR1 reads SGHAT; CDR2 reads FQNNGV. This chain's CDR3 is CASSLSQGVREQFF. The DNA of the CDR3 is TGTGCCAGCAGCTTATCTCAGGGGGTAAGGGAGCAGTTCTTC.

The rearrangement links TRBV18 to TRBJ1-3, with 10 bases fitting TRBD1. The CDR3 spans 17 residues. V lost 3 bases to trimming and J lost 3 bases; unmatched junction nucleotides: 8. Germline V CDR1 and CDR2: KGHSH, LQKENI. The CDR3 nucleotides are TGTGCCAGCTCACCCGGACAGGGGGTCCAAGGTGGAAACACCATATATTTT. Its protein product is CASSPGQGVQGGNTIYF.

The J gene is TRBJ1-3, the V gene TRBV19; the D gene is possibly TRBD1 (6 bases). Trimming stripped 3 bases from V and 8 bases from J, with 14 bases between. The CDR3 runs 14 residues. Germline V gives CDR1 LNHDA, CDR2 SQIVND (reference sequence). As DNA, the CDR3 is TGTGCCAGTAGTATCCGTGACAGGCCCCACACCATATATTTT. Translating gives CASSIRDRPHTIYF.

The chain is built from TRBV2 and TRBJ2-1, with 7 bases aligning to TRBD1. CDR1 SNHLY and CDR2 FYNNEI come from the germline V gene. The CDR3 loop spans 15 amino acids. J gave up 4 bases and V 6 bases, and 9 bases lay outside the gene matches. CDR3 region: CASSSGTETYNEQFF. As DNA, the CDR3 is TGTGCCAGCAGCTCCGGGACAGAGACTTACAATGAGCAGTTCTTC.